The clone carrying this TCR beta chain has just a few counts. The sample belongs to a study of T cells after somatic rescue of genetic block. CDR1 and CDR2 (germline): SGHNT, YENEEA. V was clipped by 4 bases and J by 3 bases, with 7 bases between them. This CDR3 has 12 amino acids. The data were produced by immunoSEQ multiplex PCR, yet TCRdb's version contains in-frame clones alone and is incomplete. There are fewer than 900 clones in the sample; around 40% occur only once, and 45% to 60% lies in the top ten. This TCR was sampled from a girl in the first two years of life. The sample comprised peripheral blood mononuclear cells (PBMCs). The V call is TRBV11-3, the J call TRBJ2-7; D is uncertain. The CDR3 sequence is CASSSSIYEQYF. The CDR3 DNA is TGTGCCAGCAGCTCCTCGATCTACGAGCAGTACTTC.